These 9 T cell receptor beta chains came from one sample sequenced in a study of shared clonotypes between healthy human individuals. CD45RO-negative CD8 cells positively selected for CCR7 made up the naive population, which excluded terminally differentiated effector memory CD45RA+ cells. Profiling relied on immunoSEQ multiplex PCR, and the TCRdb table lists in-frame clones only, not all of them. The sample contains about 2.1 million clones, over 85% of which appear only once. Material for sequencing was naive CD8+ T cells from PBMCs. The receptors here all came from a man younger than 30 in good health. Some clones in this sample may be carry-over from other donors' samples.

In regard to this clone: This specimen includes other DNA sequences encoding the same CDR3. The chain's CDR3 is CASRVSYEQYF. The CDR3, as DNA: TGTGCCAGCAGGGTATCCTACGAGCAGTACTTC. The rearrangement links TRBV2 to TRBJ2-7; no firm D call. Trimming removed 6 bases from V and 1 base from J, with 4 bases in between. CDR3 length equals 11 residues. Per germline, CDR1 SNHLY and CDR2 FYNNEI.

The V call is TRBV2, the J call TRBJ2-7; possible D gene TRBD1, 6 bases. The germline gives CDR1 SNHLY, CDR2 FYNNEI. This CDR3 region has 13 residues. The V end was cut by 8 bases, the J end by 3 bases, with 14 bases between. The CDR3 spells CASSRGGNYEQYF. In DNA form, the CDR3 reads TGTGCCAGCTCCCGAGGGGGAAACTACGAGCAGTACTTC.

The chain carries TRBV6-5 and TRBJ1-1; 8 bases are shared with TRBD1. From germline, CDR1 is MNHEY and CDR2 SVGAGI. This CDR3 is built from 14 residues. With 6 bases clipped from V and 4 bases from J, the junction kept 7 bases outside the gene matches. This CDR3 reads CASSRDRGITEAFF. DNA for the CDR3: TGTGCCAGCAGCCGCGACAGGGGAATCACTGAAGCTTTCTTT.

The genes are TRBV5-4 and TRBJ1-1; TRBD1 might be the D (5 bases). The germline gives CDR1 SGHNT, CDR2 YYREEE (reference sequence). V was pared by 0 bases and J by 6 bases, with 12 bases between. This CDR3 has 14 amino acids. The CDR3 nucleotides are TGTGCCAGCAGCTTGGTTCAGGGATTTTCTGAAGCTTTCTTT. It encodes CASSLVQGFSEAFF.

This sequence joins TRBV5-1 and TRBJ2-2; D may match TRBD1 or TRBD2 (5 bases each). Germline CDR1 is SGHRS and CDR2 is YFSETQ. This CDR3 has 12 residues. The CDR3 protein is CAVPGSTGELFF. In DNA, the CDR3 is TGCGCAGTCCCAGGGAGCACCGGGGAGCTGTTTTTT.

Remarks on this clone: At the DNA level, this CDR3 is encoded by other sequences in the same sample as well. This chain links TRBV6-5 with TRBJ2-7; unclear D gene. Trimming shortened V by 6 bases and J by 3 bases, and 9 bases separated the two germline ends. The germline CDR1 and CDR2 sequences are MNHEY and SVGAGI. The CDR3 extends over 12 amino acids. The CDR3 here is CASSPNGYEQYF. The CDR3, as DNA: TGTGCCAGCAGCCCAAACGGCTACGAGCAGTACTTC.

The V gene is TRBV27, the J gene TRBJ1-4, with D unclear. CDR1 MNHEY and CDR2 SMNVEV come from the germline V gene (reference sequence). CDR3 size: 13 residues. V gave up 3 bases and J gave up 6 bases, with 8 bases separating them. The CDR3, as DNA: TGTGCCAGCAGTTTTGTAGCGGATGAAAAACTGTTTTTT. The encoded protein is CASSFVADEKLFF.

This clone was picked up one time. Other DNA sequences in the sample encode the same CDR3. V and J are TRBV9 and TRBJ2-7, with 8 bases lining up with TRBD2. From germline, CDR1 is SGDLS and CDR2 YYNGEE. There are 14 residues in the CDR3. V trimming: 0 bases; J trimming: 5 bases; junction bases outside the gene matches: 4. The CDR3 reads CASSVGGLAHEQYF. CDR3 nucleotides: TGTGCCAGCAGCGTAGGCGGACTAGCCCACGAGCAGTACTTC.

The chain uses TRBV27 and TRBJ1-2; 8 nucleotides agree with TRBD1. Trimming cost V 2 bases and J 6 bases; bases outside gene matches: 11. CDR3 length: 16 amino acids. Germline CDR1 is MNHEY and CDR2 is SMNVEV (reference sequence). The CDR3 DNA reads TGTGCCAGCAGTTTAGCGACAGGGGCCACCCGGAATGGCTACACCTTC. Protein: CASSLATGATRNGYTF.